This T cell receptor (beta chain) appears in the sequencing data of a study of blood T cell repertoires in COVID-19. Using immunoSEQ multiplex PCR, the repertoire was profiled, and TCRdb retains in-frame clones only, with some absent. The sample lists around 270,000 clones, around nine tenths occurring once. Trimming cost V 8 bases and J 2 bases, with 16 bases left between them. Germline-derived CDR1 and CDR2 are MNHEY and SVGAGI. The CDR3 length is 14 residues. This chain uses TRBV6-5 with TRBJ2-7, with D tentatively TRBD1 (6 bases). This TCR was recovered from a man aged 40-55 years who had recovered from COVID-19. The sequencing sample was made of peripheral blood. CDR3 residues: CASRRGTRTYEQYF. In nucleotides, the CDR3 is TGTGCCAGCCGAAGGGGGACCCGTACCTACGAGCAGTACTTC.